The source of this T cell receptor (beta chain) is a study of cytotoxic CD8 clonotypes in ibrutinib-treated CLL. With V trimmed by 6 bases and J by 2 bases, 5 bases remained unmatched. The CDR3 has 14 amino acids. Germline loops: CDR1 MDHEN, CDR2 SYDVKM. Sequencing was performed with immunoSEQ multiplex PCR; in TCRdb, only in-frame clones are kept and a portion is missing. The data hold 40,000 or so clones, with 55% to 75% observed a single time. Study results and caveats: Clonality increased with ibrutinib response but returned toward baseline at progression. Researchers report that baseline clonality outpaced age-matched healthy donors and tracked circulating CD8+ T-cell counts.

A note on this clone: The antigen remains unidentified.

This receptor was taken from a human donor with chronic lymphocytic leukemia. J is TRBJ2-7 and V is TRBV28; TRBD2 agrees at 9 bases. Source: PBMCs, taken at disease progression, from a patient treated with ibrutinib. CDR3 sequence (DNA): TGTGCCAGCAGGGTAGCGGGAGATACCTACGAGCAGTACTTC. Translated: CASRVAGDTYEQYF.